These 7 T cell receptor beta chains came from one sample sequenced in a study of T-cell memory formation after mild COVID-19 (dated by TCRdb to 2020 to 2023). Receptors were amplified or captured by 5' RACE. The listed sequencing device is Illumina NovaSeq 6000. Through fastp at Q25 and MiXCR, TCRdb rebuilt clones from the public reads, retaining in-frame beta chains. Rows merge per CDR3 protein into single entries with the most common DNA and genes. Across this sample there are roughly 250,000 distinct CDR3 sequences, with about a sixth seen only once. The ten largest clones add up to around 23% of the sample. Sequencing used PBMCs or a T cell subset sorted from them (not recorded which). These receptors all stem from a man aged 18 to 29 who had mild COVID-19 (a few samples of this study predate the infection). The sample titles of this study are shuffled in the database, so cell type and time point are left out; the donor was told from shared clones.

There are a few counts of this clonotype. The chain uses TRBV5-1 and TRBJ2-7, with unresolved D. The CDR3 totals 16 residues. Germline V gene lookup returns CDR1 SGHRS and CDR2 YFSETQ. V shed 0 bases and J shed 0 bases, with 13 bases lying between them. The CDR3 sequence is CASSLGAPPNSYEQYF. The CDR3 nucleotides read TGCGCCAGCAGCTTGGGAGCACCGCCCAACTCCTACGAGCAGTACTTC.

This chain uses TRBV7-2 with TRBJ2-7; 12 bases align to TRBD1. Germline values: CDR1 SGHTA, CDR2 FQGNSA. The CDR3 is 15 residues long. V dropped 5 bases and J dropped 4; count of bases not matched to a gene: 6. The CDR3 here is CASSMGQGARYEQYV. CDR3 sequence (DNA): TGTGCCAGCAGCATGGGACAGGGGGCGCGGTACGAGCAGTACGTC.

This clonotype was counted between two and nine times. The chain has TRBV9 and TRBJ2-7; tentatively, D is TRBD1 (5 bases). This CDR3 spans 14 amino acids. CDR1 is SGDLS, CDR2 YYNGEE, per germline. Trimming took 0 bases from V and 2 from J, leaving 9 bases between them. The CDR3 DNA reads as TGTGCCAGCAGCGTAGAAGGGGTACCCTACGAGCAGTACTTC. This sequence encodes CASSVEGVPYEQYF.

This clonotype has a handful of counts. This chain joins TRBV7-2 and TRBJ2-5; 11 nucleotides align to TRBD2. In germline, CDR1 is SGHTA, CDR2 FQGNSA. With V trimmed by 4 bases and J by 5 bases, 15 bases remained unmatched. The CDR3 spans 18 residues. DNA of the CDR3: TGTGCCAGCAGCTCCCCCGGCGGTAGCGGGGGGGCCGTGGAGACCCAGTACTTC. Protein product: CASSSPGGSGGAVETQYF.

The sample holds a few counts of this clonotype. The chain is built from TRBV7-2 and TRBJ2-1, with a weak D call TRBD1 (5 bases). V was shortened by 4 bases and J by 0 bases, with 16 bases between the two germline ends. The germline CDR1 and CDR2 sequences are SGHTA and FQGNSA. There are 17 residues in the CDR3. The CDR3 DNA follows: TGTGCCAGCAGCTCGCTTACCCAGGGTGTCTCCTACAATGAGCAGTTCTTC. This gives the protein CASSSLTQGVSYNEQFF.

The chain recombines TRBV7-6 with TRBJ2-5; 10 bases are a match to TRBD1. This CDR3 has 16 amino acids. Germline V CDR1 and CDR2: SGHVS, FNYEAQ. The ends lost 2 bases at V and 4 bases at J; junction bases unmatched: 7. CDR3 sequence: CASSLWGTGVGETQYF. The CDR3 coding sequence is TGTGCCAGCAGCTTATGGGGGACAGGGGTAGGAGAGACCCAGTACTTC.

The V gene is TRBV6-2 or TRBV6-3, the J gene TRBJ2-1; D not resolved. Deletions cut 4 bases from V and 8 bases from J, with 9 bases between. CDR1 is MNHEY, CDR2 SVGEGT, per germline. The length of the CDR3 is 12 residues. CDR3 in DNA: TGTGCCAGCAGTTCTACGGAGTATGAGCAGTTCTTC. As protein: CASSSTEYEQFF.